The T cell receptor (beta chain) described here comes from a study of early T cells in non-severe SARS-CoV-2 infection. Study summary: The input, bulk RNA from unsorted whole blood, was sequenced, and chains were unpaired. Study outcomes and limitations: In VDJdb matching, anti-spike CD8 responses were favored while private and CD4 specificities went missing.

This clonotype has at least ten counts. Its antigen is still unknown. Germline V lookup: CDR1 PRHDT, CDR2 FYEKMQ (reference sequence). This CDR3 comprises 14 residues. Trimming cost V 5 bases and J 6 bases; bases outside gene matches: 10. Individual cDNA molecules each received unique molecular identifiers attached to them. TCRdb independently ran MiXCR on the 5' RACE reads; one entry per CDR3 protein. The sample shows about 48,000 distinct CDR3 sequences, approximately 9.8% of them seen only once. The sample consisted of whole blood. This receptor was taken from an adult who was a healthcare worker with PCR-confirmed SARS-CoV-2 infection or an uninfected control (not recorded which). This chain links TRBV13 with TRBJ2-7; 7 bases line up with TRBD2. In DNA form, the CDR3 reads TGTGCCAGCAGCCGCCGGGCTAGCGGCCTCGAGCAGTACTTC. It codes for CASSRRASGLEQYF. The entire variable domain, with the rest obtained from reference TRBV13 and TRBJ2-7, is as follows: AAGVIQSPRHLIKEKRETATLKCYPIPRHDTVYWYQQGPGQDPQFLISFYEKMQSDKGSIPDRFSAQQFSDYHSELNMSSLELGDSALYFCASSRRASGLEQYFGPGTRLTVT.